The rows below give T cell receptor beta chains drawn from one sample of a study of blood T cell repertoires in COVID-19. The data were produced by immunoSEQ multiplex PCR, yet TCRdb's version contains in-frame clones alone and is incomplete. Of 150,000 to 200,000 clones listed, approximately 90% are singletons. Material for sequencing was peripheral blood. The origin of the receptors is a human donor in a cohort sampled during active COVID-19. Each CDR3 is given without its conserved first and last residue.

TRBV27	ASSFFSGEQETQY
TRBV6-5	ASSPGTGGQETQY
TRBV5-1	ASSPGTDNQPQH
TRBV11-2	ASSLELAGGYEQY
TRBV14	ASSAQRGNEQF
TRBV3-1/TRBV3-2	ASSQEAGIDEQF
TRBV5-4	ASSLDNRVRGSYEQY
TRBV24-1	ATSDSNYQDRGETQY
TRBV28	ASSSLGDKSNYGYT
TRBV4-1	ASTARVDRGDNEQF
TRBV4-1	ASSQDWGQGYQPQH
TRBV4-1	ASSQVTSGQVEQY
TRBV19	ASSGTGGSNQPQH
TRBV7-9	ASSLGGSTEAF
TRBV2	ASSRDRGGYT
TRBV6-1	ASSEVDRTYEQY
TRBV6-5	ASSYSGGARNEQF
TRBV2	ASSGSGASTDTQY
TRBV6-1	ASSEGPGEQY
TRBV10-2	ASREAAGETQY
TRBV12-3/TRBV12-4	ASSSGSLLGQY
TRBV11-3	ASSFISGGVNEQY
TRBV7-9	ASSLEAGFTDTQY
TRBV11-3	ASSLELLYEQY
TRBV5-5	ASSLVAGGPYEQF
TRBV21-1	ASGGGYQPQH
TRBV30	AWSGLAGGSQETQY
TRBV19	ASSVSGTRNQPQH
TRBV30	AWNGDQYTGELF
TRBV30	AWGTVEAF